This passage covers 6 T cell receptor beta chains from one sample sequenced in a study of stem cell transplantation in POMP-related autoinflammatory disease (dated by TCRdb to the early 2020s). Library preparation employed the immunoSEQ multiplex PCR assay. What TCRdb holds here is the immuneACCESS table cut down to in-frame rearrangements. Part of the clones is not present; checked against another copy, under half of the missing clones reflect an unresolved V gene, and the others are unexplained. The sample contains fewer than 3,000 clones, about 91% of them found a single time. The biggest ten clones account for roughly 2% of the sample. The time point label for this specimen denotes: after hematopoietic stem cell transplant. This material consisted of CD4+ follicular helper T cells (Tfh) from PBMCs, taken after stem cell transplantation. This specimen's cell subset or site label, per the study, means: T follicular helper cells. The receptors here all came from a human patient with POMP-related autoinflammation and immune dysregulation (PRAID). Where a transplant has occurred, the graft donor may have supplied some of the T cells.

The CDR3 here is CASSYSGSGLLTDTQYF. CDR3 nucleotide sequence: TGTGCCAGCAGTTACTCGGGCTCGGGACTCCTCACAGATACGCAGTATTTT. The J gene is TRBJ2-3, the V gene TRBV6-2 or TRBV6-3; the D gene is possibly TRBD2 (6 bases). The germline V and J ends were trimmed by 0 bases and 2 bases, with 15 bases remaining between them. The CDR3 sequence is 17 residues long. Germline V gives CDR1 MNHEY, CDR2 SVGEGT.

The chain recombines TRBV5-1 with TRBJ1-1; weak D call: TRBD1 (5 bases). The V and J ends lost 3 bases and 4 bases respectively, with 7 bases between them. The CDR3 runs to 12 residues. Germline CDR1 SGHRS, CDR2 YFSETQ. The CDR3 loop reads CASSSGLTEAFF. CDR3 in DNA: TGCGCCAGCAGCTCAGGGCTCACTGAAGCTTTCTTT.

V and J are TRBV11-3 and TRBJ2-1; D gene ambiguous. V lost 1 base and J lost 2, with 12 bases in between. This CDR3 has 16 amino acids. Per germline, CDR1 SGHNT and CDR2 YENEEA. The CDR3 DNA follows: TGTGCCAGCAGCTTAGGTGGTGGCGGTGCCTACAATGAGCAGTTCTTC. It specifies CASSLGGGGAYNEQFF. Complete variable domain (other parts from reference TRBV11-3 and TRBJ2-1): EAGVVQSPRYKIIEKKQPVAFWCNPISGHNTLYWYLQNLGQGPELLIRYENEEAVDDSQLPKDRFSAERLKGVDSTLKIQPAELGDSAVYLCASSLGGGGAYNEQFFGPGTRLTVL.

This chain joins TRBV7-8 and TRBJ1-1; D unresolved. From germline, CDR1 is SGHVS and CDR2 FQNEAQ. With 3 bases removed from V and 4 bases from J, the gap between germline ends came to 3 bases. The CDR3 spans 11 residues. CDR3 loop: CASSFSTEAFF. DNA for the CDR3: TGTGCCAGCAGCTTTAGCACTGAAGCTTTCTTT.

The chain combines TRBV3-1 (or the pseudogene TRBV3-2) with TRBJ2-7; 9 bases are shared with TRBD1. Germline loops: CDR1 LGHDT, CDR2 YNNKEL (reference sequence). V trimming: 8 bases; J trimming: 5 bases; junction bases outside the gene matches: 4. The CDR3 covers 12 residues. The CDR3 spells CASRDRANEQYF. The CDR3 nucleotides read TGTGCCAGCCGGGACAGGGCTAACGAGCAGTACTTC.

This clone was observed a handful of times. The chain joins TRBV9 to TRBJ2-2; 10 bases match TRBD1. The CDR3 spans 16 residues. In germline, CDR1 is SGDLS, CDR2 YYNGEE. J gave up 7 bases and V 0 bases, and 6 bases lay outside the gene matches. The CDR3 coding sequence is TGTGCCAGCAGCGTAGGCGACAGGGGGCGGGACGGGGAGCTGTTTTTT. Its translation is CASSVGDRGRDGELFF.